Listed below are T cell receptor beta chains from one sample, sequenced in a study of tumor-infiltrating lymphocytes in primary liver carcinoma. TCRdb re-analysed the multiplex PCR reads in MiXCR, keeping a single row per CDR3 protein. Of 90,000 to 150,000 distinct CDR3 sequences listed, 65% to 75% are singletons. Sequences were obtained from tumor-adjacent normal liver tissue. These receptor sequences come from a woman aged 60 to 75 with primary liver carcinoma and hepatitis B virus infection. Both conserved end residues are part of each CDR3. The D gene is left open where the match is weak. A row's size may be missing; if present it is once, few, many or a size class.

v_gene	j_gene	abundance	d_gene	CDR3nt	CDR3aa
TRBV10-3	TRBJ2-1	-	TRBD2	TGTGCCATCAGTGAGTACGGGACTAGCTCCCATGAGCAGTTCTTC	CAISEYGTSSHEQFF
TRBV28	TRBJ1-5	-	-	TGTGCCAGCGCATCCGGAACGGGCGGACATCAGCCCCAGCACTTT	CASASGTGGHQPQHF
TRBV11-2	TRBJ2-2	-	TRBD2	TGTGTCAGCAGCCCGGGAGGACTAGCGGGAGCTTTTGGCGGGGAGCTATTTTTT	CVSSPGGLAGAFGGELFF
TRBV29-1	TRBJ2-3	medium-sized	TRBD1	TGCAGCGTTGGGGACAGGACCCTCACAGATACGCAGTATTTT	CSVGDRTLTDTQYF
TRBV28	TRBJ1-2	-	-	TGTGCCAGCAGTTCCGATACGGGATTTAACTATGGCTACACCTTC	CASSSDTGFNYGYTF
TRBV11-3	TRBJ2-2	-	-	TGTGCCAGCATCGGTAGGCAGTGTTCGACCGGGGAGCTGTTTTTT	CASIGRQCSTGELFF
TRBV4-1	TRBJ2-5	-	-	TGCGCCAGCAGCCAAGGGATACAGAGTCGCGAGACCCAGTACTTC	CASSQGIQSRETQYF
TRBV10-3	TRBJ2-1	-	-	TGTGCCAAGAGTGAGTCGAACCAAGTAGGTGAGCAGTTCTTC	CAKSESNQVGEQFF
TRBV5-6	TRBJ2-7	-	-	TGTGCCAGCAGTAGCGAAGGTGACTGCGAGCAGTACTTC	CASSSEGDCEQYF
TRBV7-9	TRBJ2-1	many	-	TGTGCCAGCAGCGGTGCAGATGGTTCCTACAATGAGCAGTTCTTC	CASSGADGSYNEQFF
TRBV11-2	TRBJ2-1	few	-	TGTGCCAGCAGCTTAGATCGACAGTGTATAGTCTACAATGAGCAGCTCTTC	CASSLDRQCIVYNEQLF
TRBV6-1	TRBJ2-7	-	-	TGTGCCAGCAGTTCGGATTACAGGAAACGCGTCCACGAGCACTACTTC	CASSSDYRKRVHEHYF
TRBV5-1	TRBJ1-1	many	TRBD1	TGCGCCAGCAGCTTAGACAGGGGCCACACTGAAGCTTTCTTT	CASSLDRGHTEAFF
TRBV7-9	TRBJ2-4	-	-	TGTGCAAGCAGGGGGTCGGGACTAAATAAAAACATTCAGTACTTC	CASRGSGLNKNIQYF
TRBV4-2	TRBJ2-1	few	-	TGTGCCAGCGGCCAAGGATCCAAGGATGCTGAGCAGTTCTTC	CASGQGSKDAEQFF
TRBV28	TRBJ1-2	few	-	TGTGCCAGCAGCTTTACAGGGTCCAGGGATGGCTACACCTTC	CASSFTGSRDGYTF
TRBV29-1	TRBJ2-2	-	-	TGCAGCGCAAAGCCGGAACTTACCGGGGAGCTGTTTTTT	CSAKPELTGELFF
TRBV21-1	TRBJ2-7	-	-	TGTGCCAGCAGCAAGGTTGGACGGGAGGGCGCCTACGCGCAGTACTTC	CASSKVGREGAYAQYF
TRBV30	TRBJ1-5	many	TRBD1	TGTGCCTGGAGTGTACGCGGCTTCGGGGACAGGAGGGATAATCAGCCCCAGCATTTT	CAWSVRGFGDRRDNQPQHF
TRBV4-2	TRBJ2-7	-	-	TGTGCCAGCAGCCAAGCCCAGGGGTGGAGGGGTGGGCAGTACTTC	CASSQAQGWRGGQYF
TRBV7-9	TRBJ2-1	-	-	TGTGCCAGCAGGTGGACTCAGTCTCTATACAATGAGCAGTTCTTC	CASRWTQSLYNEQFF
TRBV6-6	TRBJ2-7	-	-	TGTGCCAGCAGTTTCTCTGGACAGAGGAGCTCATACGAGCAGTACTTC	CASSFSGQRSSYEQYF
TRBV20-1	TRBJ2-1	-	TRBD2	TGCAGTGCCCCTAGCGGGAGAGGGTACAATGAGCAGTTCTTC	CSAPSGRGYNEQFF
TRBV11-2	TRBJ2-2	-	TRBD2	TGTGCCAACAGCGCCCCGGGACTAGAGAACACCGGGGAGCTGTTTTTT	CANSAPGLENTGELFF
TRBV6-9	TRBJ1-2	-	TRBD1	TGTGCCAGCAACTGCGACAGGGACCTCCCTAACTATGGCTACACCTTC	CASNCDRDLPNYGYTF
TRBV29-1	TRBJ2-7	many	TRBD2	TGCAGCGTTGAAACTAGCGGGAGCTACGAGCAGTACTTC	CSVETSGSYEQYF
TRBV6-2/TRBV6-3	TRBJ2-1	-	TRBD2	TGTGCCAGCAGTCCCGGGATTAGCGGGAATCCCGTATACAATGAGCAGTTCTTC	CASSPGISGNPVYNEQFF
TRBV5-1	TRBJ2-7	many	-	TGCGCCAGCAGCTTGGAGGGGTACGAGCAGTACTTC	CASSLEGYEQYF
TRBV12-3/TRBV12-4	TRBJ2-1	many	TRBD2	TGTGCCAGCAGTTTAGGTGGGGCTAGCGGGTTATACAATGAGCAGTTCTTC	CASSLGGASGLYNEQFF
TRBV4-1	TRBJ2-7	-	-	TGCGCCAGCAGCCAAGATGCGGAGACAAGACTTTGCGAGCAGTACTTC	CASSQDAETRLCEQYF
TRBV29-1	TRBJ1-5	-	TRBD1	TGCAACGTTGCGGTACAGGGGATGGGTCAGCCCCAGCATTTT	CNVAVQGMGQPQHF
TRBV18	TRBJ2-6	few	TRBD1	TGTGCCAGCTCCTCCCGACAGGGGCTAGGCGGGGCCAACGTCCTGACTTTC	CASSSRQGLGGANVLTF
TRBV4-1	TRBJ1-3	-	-	TGCGTCAGCAGCCCCGTGGACAGCGGCTCTGGAAACACCATGTATTTT	CVSSPVDSGSGNTMYF
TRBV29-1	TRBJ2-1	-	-	TGCAGCGTTGCAGGGACCACCGGGAAGTGTGAGCAGTTCTTC	CSVAGTTGKCEQFF
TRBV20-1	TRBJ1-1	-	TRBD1	TGCAGTGCTAGAGATCCCGGGACAGGAAGGACCGAAGCTTTCTTT	CSARDPGTGRTEAFF
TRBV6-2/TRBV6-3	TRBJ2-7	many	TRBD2	TGTGCCAGCAGCTCCAACCGACTAGCGGGAGGGGGCGAGCAGTACTTC	CASSSNRLAGGGEQYF
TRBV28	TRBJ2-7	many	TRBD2	TGTGCCAGCAGACTTGGAGCGGGGGCCTACGAGCAGTACTTC	CASRLGAGAYEQYF
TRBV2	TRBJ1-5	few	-	TGTGCCAGCAGTGAAAAGGTGTATAGCAATCAGCCCCAGCATTTT	CASSEKVYSNQPQHF
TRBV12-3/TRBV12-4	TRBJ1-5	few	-	TGTGCCAGCCACCCCGGGGCCCACATTAGCAATCGGCCCCAGCATTTT	CASHPGAHISNRPQHF
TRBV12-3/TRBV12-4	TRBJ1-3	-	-	TGTGCCAGCAATACTACTGGAAACACCGTATATTTT	CASNTTGNTVYF
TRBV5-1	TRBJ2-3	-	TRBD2	TGCACCAGCAGCGACGGGGGGAACACAGATACGCAGTATTTT	CTSSDGGNTDTQYF
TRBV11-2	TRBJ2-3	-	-	TGTGCCGGCAGCTTGAGGGGCCTAGCAGGATTGAGAGTCCGTACAGATACGCAGTATTTT	CAGSLRGLAGLRVRTDTQYF
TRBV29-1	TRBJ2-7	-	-	TGCAGCGCCGGGATAAGGAATAGCGAGCAGTACTTC	CSAGIRNSEQYF
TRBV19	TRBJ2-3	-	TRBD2	TGTGCCAGTAGGCCTAGCGGGAGTTCAGCAGATACGCAGTATTTT	CASRPSGSSADTQYF
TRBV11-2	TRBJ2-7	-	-	TGTGCCAGCAGCGCAACGGGGGCTTGGATTGAGCAGTACTTC	CASSATGAWIEQYF
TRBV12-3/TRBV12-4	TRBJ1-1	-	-	TGTACCAGCAGTCTCCGTCAGGGGAGGAGAACTGAAGCTTTCTTT	CTSSLRQGRRTEAFF
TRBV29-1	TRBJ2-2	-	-	TGCAACGTTATTCCGGGACAACCGAACACCGGGGAGCTGTTTTTT	CNVIPGQPNTGELFF
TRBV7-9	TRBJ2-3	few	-	TGTGCCAGCAGCTTAGATCGTTGGCCGGTGGGGACAGATACGCAGTATTTT	CASSLDRWPVGTDTQYF
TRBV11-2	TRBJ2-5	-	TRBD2	TGTGCCAACCGCTTCTACCAAGCGGGAGATACCCAGTACTTC	CANRFYQAGDTQYF
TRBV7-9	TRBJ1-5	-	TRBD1	TGTGCCAGCAGCTTAGTGGGACAGTGTCAACAGCCCCAGCATTTT	CASSLVGQCQQPQHF
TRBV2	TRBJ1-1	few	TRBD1	TGTGCCAGCAGGGGACAGGGTAGCACTGAAGCTTTCTTT	CASRGQGSTEAFF
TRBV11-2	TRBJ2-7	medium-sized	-	TGTGCCAGCAGCGCCCAAGGGGGACGCTACGAGCAGTACTTC	CASSAQGGRYEQYF
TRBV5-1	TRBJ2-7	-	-	TGCGCCAGCAGCTCCGGGACGAGCCTATACGAGCAGTACTTC	CASSSGTSLYEQYF